This T cell receptor (beta chain) was observed in a study of early T cells in non-severe SARS-CoV-2 infection. Study-wide points: Matching results from VDJdb favored anti-spike CD8 responses, leaving private and CD4 specificities undetected.

Unique molecular identifiers were added to individual cDNA molecules. TCRdb ran MiXCR on the 5' RACE reads and lists one entry per CDR3 protein. This sample yields about 48,000 distinct CDR3 sequences, of which 8.5% to 10% are seen a single time; about 8% belongs to the top ten. The germline V gene has CDR1 LNHDA and CDR2 SQIVND (reference sequence). CDR3 length: 15 residues. This clonotype has ten or more counts. Its antigen is unknown. The chain recombines TRBV19 with TRBJ2-6; possibly TRBD1 for D (5 bases). This receptor was identified in an adult who was a healthcare worker with PCR-confirmed SARS-CoV-2 infection or an uninfected control (not recorded which). Material: whole blood. The CDR3 nucleotides read TGTGCTTCGACAGTTCCCGTAATTGGGGCCAACGTCCTGACTTTC. Its translation is CASTVPVIGANVLTF.